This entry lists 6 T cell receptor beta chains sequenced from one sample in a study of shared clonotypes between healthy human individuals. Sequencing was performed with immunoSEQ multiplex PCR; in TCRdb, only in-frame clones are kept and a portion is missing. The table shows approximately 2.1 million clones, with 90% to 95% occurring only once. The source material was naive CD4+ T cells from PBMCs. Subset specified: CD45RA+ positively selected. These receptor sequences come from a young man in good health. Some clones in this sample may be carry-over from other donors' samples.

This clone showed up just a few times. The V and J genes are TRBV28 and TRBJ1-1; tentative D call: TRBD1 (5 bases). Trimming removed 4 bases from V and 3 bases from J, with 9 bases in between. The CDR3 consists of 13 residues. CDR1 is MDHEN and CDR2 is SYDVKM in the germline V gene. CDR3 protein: CASSSPGDTEAFF. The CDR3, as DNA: TGTGCCAGCAGTTCCCCGGGGGACACTGAAGCTTTCTTT.

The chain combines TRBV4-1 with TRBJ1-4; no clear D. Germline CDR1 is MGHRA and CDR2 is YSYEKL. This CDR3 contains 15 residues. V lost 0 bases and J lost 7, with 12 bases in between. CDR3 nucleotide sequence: TGCGCCAGCAGCCAAGATATGCACAGCCTTGAAAAACTGTTTTTT. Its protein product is CASSQDMHSLEKLFF.

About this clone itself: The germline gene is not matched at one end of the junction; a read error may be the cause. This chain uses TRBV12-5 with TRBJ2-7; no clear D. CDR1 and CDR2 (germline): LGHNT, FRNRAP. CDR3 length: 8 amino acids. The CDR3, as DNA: TGTGCTAGTGGTTTCGCAGACTTC. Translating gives CASGFADF.

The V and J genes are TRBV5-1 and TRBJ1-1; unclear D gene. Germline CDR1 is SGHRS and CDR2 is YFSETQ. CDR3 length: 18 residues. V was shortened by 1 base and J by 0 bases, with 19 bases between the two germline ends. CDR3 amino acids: CASSLNNRTMGMNTEAFF. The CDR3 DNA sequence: TGCGCCAGCAGCTTGAATAACAGAACCATGGGAATGAACACTGAAGCTTTCTTT.

CDR3 sequence (DNA): TGTGCCAGCAGCATACGGGACCAGATGAACACTGAAGCTTTCTTT. Amino acid sequence: CASSIRDQMNTEAFF. V usage is TRBV21-1 and J usage is TRBJ1-1. TRBV21-1 is deemed a pseudogene. CDR3 length: 15 amino acids.

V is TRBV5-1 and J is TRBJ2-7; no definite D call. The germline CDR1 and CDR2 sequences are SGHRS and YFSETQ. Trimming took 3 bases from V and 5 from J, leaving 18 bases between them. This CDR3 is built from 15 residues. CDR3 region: CASSYDSGGSNEQYF. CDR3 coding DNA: TGCGCCAGCAGCTACGATTCGGGTGGGTCGAACGAGCAGTACTTC.